This is a list of T cell receptor beta chains from one sample in a study of blood T cell repertoires in COVID-19. Libraries were prepared by immunoSEQ multiplex PCR; TCRdb keeps only in-frame clonotypes and omits some of them. The sample has around 190,000 clones; roughly 84% are singletons. The specimen sequenced was PBMCs or T cells enriched from blood (not recorded which). The receptor source for this set is a woman younger than 45 who had been exposed to COVID-19. Each CDR3 is given with its conserved first and last residue. A D gene is named only where the DNA matches it firmly.

d_gene: TRBD2
j_gene: TRBJ2-7
v_gene: TRBV6-5
CDR3aa: CASSYSPGGATYEQYF
CDR3nt: TGTGCCAGCAGTTACTCTCCCGGGGGGGCTACCTACGAGCAGTACTTC

d_gene: TRBD1
j_gene: TRBJ1-6
v_gene: TRBV24-1
CDR3aa: CATSPAGGSPLHF
CDR3nt: TGTGCCACCAGTCCGGCAGGGGGTTCACCCCTCCACTTT

d_gene: -
j_gene: TRBJ1-2
v_gene: TRBV2
CDR3aa: CASSRTVSNYGYTF
CDR3nt: TGTGCCAGCTCCCGGACAGTTTCTAACTATGGCTACACCTTC

d_gene: TRBD2
j_gene: TRBJ2-1
v_gene: TRBV10-1
CDR3aa: CARSRGTSGGALLPYNEQFF
CDR3nt: TGCGCCCGCAGTCGGGGGACTAGCGGGGGGGCCCTCCTTCCTTACAATGAGCAGTTCTTC

d_gene: -
j_gene: TRBJ1-6
v_gene: TRBV6-5
CDR3aa: CASSYASQGKGPLHF
CDR3nt: TGTGCCAGCAGTTACGCATCTCAGGGGAAAGGTCCCCTCCACTTT

d_gene: -
j_gene: TRBJ1-1
v_gene: TRBV3-1/TRBV3-2
CDR3aa: CASSQDTVHTEAFF
CDR3nt: TGTGCCAGCAGCCAAGATACGGTCCACACTGAAGCTTTCTTT

d_gene: -
j_gene: TRBJ1-2
v_gene: TRBV5-4
CDR3aa: CASSLLRVAGYTF
CDR3nt: TGTGCCAGCAGCTTGCTCAGGGTCGCTGGCTACACCTTC

d_gene: -
j_gene: TRBJ1-6
v_gene: TRBV2
CDR3aa: CAGGDSGPISPLHF
CDR3nt: TGTGCCGGCGGGGACTCCGGACCTATTTCACCCCTCCACTTT

d_gene: -
j_gene: TRBJ2-7
v_gene: TRBV6-6
CDR3aa: CASSSVQGNNEQYF
CDR3nt: TGTGCCAGCAGTAGTGTTCAGGGGAACAACGAGCAGTACTTC

d_gene: TRBD1
j_gene: TRBJ2-3
v_gene: TRBV11-3
CDR3aa: CASSPGQDTDTQYF
CDR3nt: TGTGCCAGCAGCCCCGGACAGGACACAGATACGCAGTATTTT

d_gene: -
j_gene: TRBJ2-2
v_gene: TRBV4-3
CDR3aa: CASSQGGRETGELFF
CDR3nt: TGCGCCAGCAGCCAGGGGGGACGAGAGACCGGGGAGCTGTTTTTT

d_gene: TRBD1
j_gene: TRBJ1-5
v_gene: TRBV19
CDR3aa: CAGGQGMQPQHF
CDR3nt: TGTGCCGGCGGACAGGGGATGCAGCCCCAGCATTTT